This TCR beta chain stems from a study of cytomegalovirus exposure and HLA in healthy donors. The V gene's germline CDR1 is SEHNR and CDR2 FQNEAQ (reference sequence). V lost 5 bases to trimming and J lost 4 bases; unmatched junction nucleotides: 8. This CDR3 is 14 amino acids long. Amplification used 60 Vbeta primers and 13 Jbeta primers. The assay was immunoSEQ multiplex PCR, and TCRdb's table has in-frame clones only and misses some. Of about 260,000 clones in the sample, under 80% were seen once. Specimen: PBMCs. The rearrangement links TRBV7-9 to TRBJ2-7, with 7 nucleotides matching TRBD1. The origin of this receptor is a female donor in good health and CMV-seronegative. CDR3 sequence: CASSRPGTVYEQYF. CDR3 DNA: TGTGCCAGCAGCCGTCCCGGGACAGTTTACGAGCAGTACTTC.